This entry lists 28 T cell receptor beta chains sequenced from one sample in a study of cytotoxic CD8 clonotypes in ibrutinib-treated CLL. TCRdb's table, derived via immunoSEQ multiplex PCR, lists solely in-frame clones and lacks some. Of about 22,000 clones in the sample, 55% to 75% were seen once. The material sequenced was PBMCs, taken after 12 months of ibrutinib treatment. These TCRs come from a human donor with chronic lymphocytic leukemia.

The chain couples TRBV7-9 to TRBJ1-1; 8 nucleotides match TRBD1. CDR1 is SEHNR, CDR2 FQNEAQ, per germline (reference sequence). The V gene end was trimmed by 5 bases and the J gene end by 0 bases; junction bases not matched to a gene: 5. The CDR3 contains 15 residues. The CDR3 protein is CASSLQGGMNTEAFF. Written as DNA, the CDR3 is TGTGCCAGCAGCCTACAGGGGGGGATGAACACTGAAGCTTTCTTT. The complete variable domain, with remaining parts taken from reference TRBV7-9 and TRBJ1-1, reads DTGVSQNPRHKITKRGQNVTFRCDPISEHNRLYWYRQTLGQGPEFLTYFQNEAQLEKSRLLSDRFSAERPKGSFSTLEIQRTEQGDSAMYLCASSLQGGMNTEAFFGQGTRLTVV.

V gene TRBV7-9 combines with J gene TRBJ2-1, with TRBD2 matching over 13 bases. V was clipped by 7 bases and J by 9 bases; unmatched bases: 9. Germline V CDR1 and CDR2: SEHNR, FQNEAQ (reference sequence). The CDR3 spans 15 residues. For the CDR3, the DNA is TGTGCCAGCACCCCGACTAGCGGGGGGCTCACTGAGCAGTTCTTC. Protein product: CASTPTSGGLTEQFF.

The chain is built from TRBV27 and TRBJ2-6; possibly TRBD1 for D (5 bases). This CDR3 is 16 amino acids long. V shed 6 bases and J shed 2 bases, with 14 bases lying between them. Germline V CDR1 and CDR2: MNHEY, SMNVEV (reference sequence). CDR3 sequence: CASSLQVPTGANVLTF. As DNA, the CDR3 is TGTGCCAGCAGCCTACAGGTCCCGACTGGGGCCAACGTCCTGACTTTC.

The genes are TRBV6-5 and TRBJ1-1; 9 bases map to TRBD1. The CDR3 runs 14 residues. The V segment lost 4 bases and the J segment 5 bases; nucleotides outside the gene matches: 5. Per the germline V gene, CDR1 is MNHEY and CDR2 is SVGAGI. The CDR3 loop reads CASSSPGQGTEAFF. The CDR3 bases are TGTGCCAGCAGTTCTCCGGGACAGGGAACTGAAGCTTTCTTT.

The V gene is TRBV19, the J gene TRBJ2-7; no firm D call. The germline gives CDR1 LNHDA, CDR2 SQIVND (reference sequence). V was trimmed by 5 bases and J by 6 bases, leaving 11 bases between them. CDR3 size: 12 residues. CDR3: CASSPGPLEQYF. The CDR3 nucleotides read TGTGCCAGTAGTCCAGGACCGCTCGAGCAGTACTTC.

The chain has TRBV4-3 and TRBJ2-5, with 9 bases lining up with TRBD2. The J segment lost 4 bases and the V segment lost 4 bases, leaving 7 bases of the junction unmatched. Germline loops: CDR1 LGHNA, CDR2 YSLEER. The CDR3 consists of 15 residues. The CDR3 spells CASSPSLAGRETQYF. CDR3 sequence (DNA): TGCGCCAGCAGCCCGAGCCTAGCGGGGAGAGAGACCCAGTACTTC.

This clone was seen a few times. V is TRBV5-1 and J is TRBJ1-2, with D possibly TRBD1 on 5 matching bases. This CDR3 spans 17 amino acids. Germline loops: CDR1 SGHRS, CDR2 YFSETQ. V was clipped by 4 bases and J by 4 bases, with 23 bases between them. CDR3 in amino acids: CASSPRDPQSGFYGYTF. The CDR3 DNA follows: TGCGCCAGCAGCCCACGGGACCCGCAGTCGGGATTCTATGGCTACACCTTC.

The genes are TRBV5-6 and TRBJ1-2, with D possibly TRBD1 on 6 matching bases. Germline V gene data show CDR1 as SGHDT and CDR2 as YYEEEE. The V gene lost 0 bases and the J gene lost 7 bases, with 19 bases spanning the gap. The CDR3 totals 16 residues. The CDR3 region has the DNA TGTGCCAGCAGCTTGGCGTCCGGCCGGGGGGGCCCTGGCTACACCTTC. Translation gives CASSLASGRGGPGYTF. Combining the CDR3 with reference TRBV5-6 and TRBJ1-2 gives the whole variable domain DAGVTQSPTHLIKTRGQQVTLRCSPKSGHDTVSWYQQALGQGPQFIFQYYEEEERQRGNFPDRFSGHQFPNYSSELNVNALLLGDSALYLCASSLASGRGGPGYTFGSGTRLTVV.

The gene calls are TRBV11-2 and TRBJ2-2; 9 bases align to TRBD1. The CDR3 is 15 residues long. The V gene end was trimmed by 6 bases and the J gene end by 5 bases; junction bases not matched to a gene: 7. The germline V gene encodes CDR1 SGHAT and CDR2 FQNNGV. The CDR3 loop reads CASSSTGGYTGELFF. The CDR3 coding sequence is TGTGCCAGCAGTTCCACAGGGGGCTATACCGGGGAGCTGTTTTTT.

The genes are TRBV5-1 and TRBJ2-3, with TRBD2 matching over 13 bases. This CDR3 spans 14 amino acids. CDR1 and CDR2 (germline): SGHRS, YFSETQ. V gave up 0 bases and J gave up 12 bases; unmatched junction bases: 4. The CDR3 region has the DNA TGCGCCAGCAGCTTGGCGACTAGCGGGGGGCACCAGTATTTT. It is translated as CASSLATSGGHQYF.

Concerning this clone: Relative to the germline gene, one junction end is altered; a read error may explain this. J is TRBJ2-5 and V is TRBV7-7; a weak D match, TRBD1 (5 bases). Germline CDR1 is SSHAT and CDR2 is FNYEAQ (reference sequence). The CDR3 length is 13 residues. For the CDR3, the DNA is TGTGCTAGCAGCTTAGGCAGGGTAGAGACCCAGTACTTC. It translates to CASSLGRVETQYF.

Regarding this clone: At one of its ends the junction is not consistent with the germline gene, which may arise from a read error. The same CDR3 is also encoded by other DNA sequences in this sample. The V gene is TRBV11-3, the J gene TRBJ2-5; 9 positions agree with TRBD2. This CDR3 has 16 residues. Germline V gives CDR1 SGHNT, CDR2 YENEEA. In DNA form, the CDR3 reads TGTGCCAGCAGCTTAGCCCGCCCGGGCGGGGGGGAGACTCAGTACTTC. This translates into CASSLARPGGGETQYF. Full variable domain (remainder filled in from reference TRBV11-3 and TRBJ2-5): EAGVVQSPRYKIIEKKQPVAFWCNPISGHNTLYWYLQNLGQGPELLIRYENEEAVDDSQLPKDRFSAERLKGVDSTLKIQPAELGDSAVYLCASSLARPGGGETQYFGPGTRLLVL.

This chain uses TRBV6-4 with TRBJ1-2; 10 bases are shared with TRBD1. Unmatched junction bases numbered 9, after V lost 4 bases and J lost 7 bases. Germline assignment: CDR1 MRHNA and CDR2 SNTAGT. This CDR3 is built from 15 residues. DNA of the CDR3: TGTGCCAGCAGTGCCTCGGGACAGGGGACGAGTGGCTACACCTTC. As protein: CASSASGQGTSGYTF.

The chain uses TRBV30 and TRBJ1-1; D possibly corresponds to TRBD1 (5 bases). CDR3 size: 12 residues. V was trimmed by 5 bases and J by 2 bases, leaving 9 bases between them. Germline V gene data show CDR1 as GTSNPN and CDR2 as SVGIG (reference sequence). The CDR3 nucleotides are TGTGCCTGGGATCAGGGAAACACTGAAGCTTTCTTT. This translates into CAWDQGNTEAFF.

V is TRBV5-1 and J is TRBJ1-3, with TRBD1 identical over 8 bases. Per the germline V gene, CDR1 is SGHRS and CDR2 is YFSETQ. This CDR3 has 13 residues. Trimming removed 4 bases from V and 7 bases from J; junction bases left unmatched: 4. CDR3 region: CASSGGQGNTIYF. CDR3 DNA sequence: TGCGCCAGCAGCGGAGGACAGGGCAACACCATATATTTT.

This chain uses TRBV30 with TRBJ2-7; D unclear. The CDR3 extends over 14 amino acids. V lost 0 bases and J lost 2, with 11 bases in between. From germline, CDR1 is GTSNPN and CDR2 SVGIG (reference sequence). This CDR3 is CAWSVGRTTYEQYF. CDR3 in DNA: TGTGCCTGGAGTGTAGGCCGAACCACCTACGAGCAGTACTTC.

The chain joins TRBV18 to TRBJ2-2, with TRBD2 matching over 7 bases. The CDR3 has 17 amino acids. Germline lookup yields CDR1 KGHSH and CDR2 LQKENI. V lost 3 bases, J lost 6 bases, and 13 bases stayed unmatched. The DNA of the CDR3 is TGTGCCAGCTCACCGAGCGGGGCGCGTAGTCGGGCCGGGGAGCTGTTTTTT. Translated: CASSPSGARSRAGELFF.

This clone has only a few counts. The rearrangement uses TRBV27 and TRBJ2-2; D unclear. Germline V lookup: CDR1 MNHEY, CDR2 SMNVEV (reference sequence). V was cut by 3 bases and J by 8 bases, with 4 bases left in between. The CDR3 consists of 11 residues. The CDR3 sequence: CASSFLGELFF. CDR3 nucleotide sequence: TGTGCCAGCAGTTTCTTGGGGGAGCTGTTTTTT.

This clone was seen a single time. The chain employs TRBV5-6 and TRBJ1-1; D uncertain. This CDR3 contains 14 residues. The V end lost 0 bases, the J end lost 1 base, and 7 bases lay between the germline ends. Germline CDR1 is SGHDT and CDR2 is YYEEEE. The CDR3 region is CASSLGAENTEAFF. CDR3 sequence (DNA): TGTGCCAGCAGCTTGGGGGCGGAGAACACTGAAGCTTTCTTT.

This sequence joins TRBV19 and TRBJ1-4; D ambiguous. Germline V gene lookup returns CDR1 LNHDA and CDR2 SQIVND (reference sequence). The CDR3 has 16 residues. The ends were cut back, 5 bases at V and 1 base at J, with 14 bases in the middle. CDR3 protein: CASSRFGGGTNEKLFF. The CDR3, as DNA: TGTGCCAGTAGTCGGTTTGGAGGCGGAACTAATGAAAAACTGTTTTTT. Combining the CDR3 with reference TRBV19 and TRBJ1-4 gives the whole variable domain DGGITQSPKYLFRKEGQNVTLSCEQNLNHDAMYWYRQDPGQGLRLIYYSQIVNDFQKGDIAEGYSVSREKKESFPLTVTSAQKNPTAFYLCASSRFGGGTNEKLFFGSGTQLSVL.

The sample holds a few counts of this clone. The chain joins TRBV2 to TRBJ2-7; 7 bases map to TRBD1. The V gene end was trimmed by 6 bases and the J gene end by 0 bases; junction bases not matched to a gene: 2. Germline lookup yields CDR1 SNHLY and CDR2 FYNNEI. There are 13 residues in the CDR3. The CDR3 DNA reads TGTGCCAGCAGCGACAGGGACTCCTACGAGCAGTACTTC. As protein: CASSDRDSYEQYF.

This chain joins TRBV12-5 and TRBJ2-2; 10 nucleotides agree with TRBD2. Germline CDR1 and CDR2: LGHNT and FRNRAP. Unmatched junction bases numbered 0, after V lost 0 bases and J lost 5 bases. There are 15 residues in the CDR3. The CDR3 DNA reads TGTGCTAGTGGTTTGGTAGCGGGGGGGACCGGGGAGCTGTTTTTT. Its translation is CASGLVAGGTGELFF.

The rearrangement joins TRBV27 to TRBJ1-5; D remains ambiguous. This CDR3 has 12 amino acids. Germline V lookup: CDR1 MNHEY, CDR2 SMNVEV (reference sequence). Trimming took 4 bases from V and 10 from J, leaving 11 bases between them. The CDR3 reads CASSSSHTPQHF. CDR3 nucleotides: TGTGCCAGCAGTTCGTCTCACACCCCCCAGCATTTT.

This clone was seen just once. The rearrangement joins TRBV18 to TRBJ1-2, with D hard to call. CDR3 length: 14 amino acids. V lost 8 bases to trimming and J lost 2 bases, with 15 bases between them. The V gene's germline CDR1 is KGHSH and CDR2 LQKENI. CDR3 nucleotide sequence: TGTGCCAGCCTGCCTGCCGCCCGAAACTATGGCTACACCTTC. The encoded protein is CASLPAARNYGYTF.

This clone was observed a handful of times. The chain uses TRBV28 and TRBJ2-7, with D perhaps being TRBD1 or TRBD2 (5 bases each). Trimming removed 6 bases at V and 2 bases at J, with 14 bases between. CDR3 length equals 14 residues. Per germline, CDR1 MDHEN and CDR2 SYDVKM. The CDR3 reads CASSPGQEPYEQYF. CDR3 nucleotides: TGTGCCAGCAGCCCGGGGCAGGAGCCCTACGAGCAGTACTTC. Looking up the rest from reference TRBV28 and TRBJ2-7 gives the full variable domain: DVKVTQSSRYLVKRTGEKVFLECVQDMDHENMFWYRQDPGLGLRLIYFSYDVKMKEKGDIPEGYSVSREKKERFSLILESASTNQTSMYLCASSPGQEPYEQYFGPGTRLTVT.

The gene calls are TRBV5-1 and TRBJ2-2; D gene uncertain. Germline V gene sequence: CDR1 SGHRS, CDR2 YFSETQ. Trimming cost V 4 bases and J 8 bases, with 12 bases left between them. This CDR3 is 13 amino acids long. The CDR3 coding sequence is TGCGCCAGCAGCGTCTACGTTGCTGGGGAGCTGTTTTTT. Its protein product is CASSVYVAGELFF.

Here the CDR3 DNA reads TGTGCCAGCAGCTTTCGGGGGTCTTGGTACTTC. Translated, it gives CASSFRGSWYF. The chain uses TRBV5-4 and TRBJ2-5; perhaps TRBD2 as D (6 bases). CDR3 length: 11 amino acids. Trimming removed 2 bases from V and 13 bases from J, with 12 bases in between. CDR1 and CDR2 (germline): SGHNT, YYREEE (reference sequence).

This clone was counted only a few times. The chain is built from TRBV6-6 and TRBJ1-5, with 8 bases identical to TRBD1. Losses at the gene ends were 4 bases for V and 6 bases for J; bases not matched to a gene: 8. The germline V gene has CDR1 MNHNY and CDR2 SVGAGI (reference sequence). The CDR3 is 15 amino acids. The CDR3 bases are TGTGCCAGCAGTTCGGACCTAACAGGGGGTCAGCCCCAGCATTTT. It encodes CASSSDLTGGQPQHF.